The 4 T cell receptor beta chains given below trace back to one sample, sequenced in a study of T cell repertoires in cytomegalovirus infection. TCRdb used MiXCR to reprocess the reads, holding one entry per CDR3 protein. This table holds about 180,000 distinct CDR3 sequences, about a sixth found once. Sequencing was performed on CD8+ T cells from PBMCs. These receptors came from a human donor in good health (CMV status not recorded). Some clones in this sample may be carry-over from other donors' samples.

This clonotype was counted a few times. The V gene is TRBV7-6, the J gene TRBJ2-5; perhaps TRBD1 as D (6 bases). Germline CDR1 is SGHVS and CDR2 is FNYEAQ. The germline V and J ends were trimmed by 5 bases and 2 bases, with 15 bases remaining between them. CDR3 length: 15 amino acids. The CDR3 DNA follows: TGTGCCAGCAGCCCCCTTCGAGGGACACAAGAGACCCAGTACTTC. Translating it yields CASSPLRGTQETQYF.

In its sample, this clonotype was seen a few times. The J gene is TRBJ1-1, the V gene TRBV27; D unresolved. This CDR3 is built from 14 residues. The germline V gene has CDR1 MNHEY and CDR2 SMNVEV (reference sequence). V was clipped by 0 bases and J by 4 bases, with 9 bases between them. CDR3 sequence: CASSLSRVLTEAFF. CDR3 nucleotide sequence: TGTGCCAGCAGTTTATCGAGGGTTCTCACTGAAGCTTTCTTT.

The sample holds a few counts of this clonotype. This chain connects TRBV27 to TRBJ2-2; D possibly corresponds to TRBD1 (5 bases). V shed 0 bases and J shed 6 bases, with 5 bases lying between them. Germline V lookup: CDR1 MNHEY, CDR2 SMNVEV (reference sequence). The CDR3 sequence is 13 residues long. The CDR3 spells CASSLSGAGELFF. As DNA, the CDR3 is TGTGCCAGCAGTTTATCAGGGGCCGGGGAGCTGTTTTTT.

This clonotype was seen only a few times. This chain joins TRBV15 and TRBJ1-1; perhaps TRBD1 as D (6 bases). Germline V gives CDR1 LNHNV, CDR2 YYDKDF (reference sequence). CDR3 length: 13 residues. Deletions cut 5 bases from V and 11 bases from J, with 18 bases between. CDR3 nucleotides: TGTGCCACCAGCCCCACCAGGGGCATTTCGGCTTTCTTT. This codes for CATSPTRGISAFF.